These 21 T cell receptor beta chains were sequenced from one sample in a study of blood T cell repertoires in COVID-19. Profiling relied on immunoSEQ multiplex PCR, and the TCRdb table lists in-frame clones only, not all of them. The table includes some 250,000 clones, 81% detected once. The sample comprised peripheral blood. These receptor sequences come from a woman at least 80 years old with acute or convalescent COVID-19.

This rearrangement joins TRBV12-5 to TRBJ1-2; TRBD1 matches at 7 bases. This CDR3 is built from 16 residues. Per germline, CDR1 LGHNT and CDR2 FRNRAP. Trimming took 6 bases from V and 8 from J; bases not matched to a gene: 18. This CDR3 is CASGFPDRAGVYGYTF. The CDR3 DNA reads TGTGCTAGTGGCTTCCCTGACAGGGCCGGAGTATACGGCTACACCTTC. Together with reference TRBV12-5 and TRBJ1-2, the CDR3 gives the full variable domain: DARVTQTPRHKVTEMGQEVTMRCQPILGHNTVFWYRQTMMQGLELLAYFRNRAPLDDSGMPKDRFSAEMPDATLATLKIQPSEPRDSAVYFCASGFPDRAGVYGYTFGSGTRLTVV.

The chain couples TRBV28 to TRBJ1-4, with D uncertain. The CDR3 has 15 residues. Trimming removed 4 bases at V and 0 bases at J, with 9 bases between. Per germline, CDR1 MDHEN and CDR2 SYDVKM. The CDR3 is CASSSAGSTNEKLFF. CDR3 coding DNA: TGTGCCAGCAGTTCGGCGGGTTCAACTAATGAAAAACTGTTTTTT.

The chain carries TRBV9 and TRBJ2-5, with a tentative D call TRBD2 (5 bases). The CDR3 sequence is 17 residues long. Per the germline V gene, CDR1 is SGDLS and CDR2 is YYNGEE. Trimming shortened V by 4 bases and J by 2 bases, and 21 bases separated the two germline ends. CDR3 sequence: CASSPRGADAMQETQYF. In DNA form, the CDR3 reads TGTGCCAGCAGCCCCCGGGGAGCGGACGCCATGCAAGAGACCCAGTACTTC.

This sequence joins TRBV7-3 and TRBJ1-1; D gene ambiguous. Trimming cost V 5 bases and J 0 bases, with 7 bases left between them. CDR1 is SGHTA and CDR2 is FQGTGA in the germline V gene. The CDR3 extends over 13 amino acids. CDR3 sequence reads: CASSPGMNTEAFF. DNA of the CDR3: TGTGCCAGCAGCCCCGGGATGAACACTGAAGCTTTCTTT. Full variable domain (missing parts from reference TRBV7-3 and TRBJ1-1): GAGVSQTPSNKVTEKGKYVELRCDPISGHTALYWYRQSLGQGPEFLIYFQGTGAADDSGLPNDRFFAVRPEGSVSTLKIQRTERGDSAVYLCASSPGMNTEAFFGQGTRLTVV.

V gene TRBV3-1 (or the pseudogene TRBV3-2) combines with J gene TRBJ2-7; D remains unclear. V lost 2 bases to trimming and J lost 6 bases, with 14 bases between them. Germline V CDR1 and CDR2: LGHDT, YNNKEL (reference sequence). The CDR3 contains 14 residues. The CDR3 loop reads CASSQSLMYREQYF. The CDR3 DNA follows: TGTGCCAGCAGCCAATCCCTTATGTATCGCGAGCAGTACTTC.

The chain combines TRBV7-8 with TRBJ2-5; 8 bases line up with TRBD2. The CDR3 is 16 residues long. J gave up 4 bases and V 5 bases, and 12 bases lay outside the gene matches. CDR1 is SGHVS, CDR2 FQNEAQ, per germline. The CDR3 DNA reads TGTGCCAGCAGCCCATCAGCGGGGGCCCGTGGAGAGACCCAGTACTTC. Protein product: CASSPSAGARGETQYF. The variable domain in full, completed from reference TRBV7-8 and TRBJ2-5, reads GAGVSQSPRYKVAKRGQDVALRCDPISGHVSLFWYQQALGQGPEFLTYFQNEAQLDKSGLPSDRFFAERPEGSVSTLKIQRTQQEDSAVYLCASSPSAGARGETQYFGPGTRLLVL.

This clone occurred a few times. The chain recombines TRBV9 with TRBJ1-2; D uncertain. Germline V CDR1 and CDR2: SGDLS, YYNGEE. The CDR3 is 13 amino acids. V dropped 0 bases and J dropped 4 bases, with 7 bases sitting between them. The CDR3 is CASSVGSGYGYTF. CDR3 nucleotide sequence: TGTGCCAGCAGCGTAGGTTCCGGCTATGGCTACACCTTC. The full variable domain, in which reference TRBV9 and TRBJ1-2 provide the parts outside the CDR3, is DSGVTQTPKHLITATGQRVTLRCSPRSGDLSVYWYQQSLDQGLQFLIQYYNGEERAKGNILERFSAQQFPDLHSELNLSSLELGDSALYFCASSVGSGYGYTFGSGTRLTVV.

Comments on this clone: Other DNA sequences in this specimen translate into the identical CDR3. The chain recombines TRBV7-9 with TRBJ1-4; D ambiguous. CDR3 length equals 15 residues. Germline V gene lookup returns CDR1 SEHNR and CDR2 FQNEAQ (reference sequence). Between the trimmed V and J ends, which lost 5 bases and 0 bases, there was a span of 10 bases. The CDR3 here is CASSLTLATNEKLFF. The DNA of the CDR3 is TGTGCCAGCAGCCTTACTCTCGCAACTAATGAAAAACTGTTTTTT.

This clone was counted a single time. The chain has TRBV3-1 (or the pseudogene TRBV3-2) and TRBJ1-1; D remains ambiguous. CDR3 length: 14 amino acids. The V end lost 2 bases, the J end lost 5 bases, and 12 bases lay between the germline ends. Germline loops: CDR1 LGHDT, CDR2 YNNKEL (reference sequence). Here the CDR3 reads CASSQPAIRTEAFF. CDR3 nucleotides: TGTGCCAGCAGCCAACCAGCGATTCGGACTGAAGCTTTCTTT.

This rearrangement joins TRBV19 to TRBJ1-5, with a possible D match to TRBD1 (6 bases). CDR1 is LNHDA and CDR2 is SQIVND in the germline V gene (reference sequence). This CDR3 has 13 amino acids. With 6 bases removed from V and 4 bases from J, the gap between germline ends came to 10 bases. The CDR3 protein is CASRRTVNQPQHF. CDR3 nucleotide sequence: TGTGCCAGTAGGCGGACAGTAAATCAGCCCCAGCATTTT.

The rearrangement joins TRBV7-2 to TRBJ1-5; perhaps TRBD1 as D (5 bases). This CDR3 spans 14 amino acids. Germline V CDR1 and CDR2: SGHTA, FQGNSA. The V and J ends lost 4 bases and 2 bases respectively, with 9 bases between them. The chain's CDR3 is CASSSRVGNQPQHF. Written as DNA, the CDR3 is TGTGCCAGCAGCTCCAGGGTGGGCAATCAGCCCCAGCATTTT.

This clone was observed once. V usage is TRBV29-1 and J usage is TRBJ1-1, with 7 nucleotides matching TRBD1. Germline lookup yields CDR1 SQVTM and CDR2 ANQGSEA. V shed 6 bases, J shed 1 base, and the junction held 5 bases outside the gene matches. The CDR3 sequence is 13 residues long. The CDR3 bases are TGCAGCGTCTGGGACAGCCGGAACACTGAAGCTTTCTTT. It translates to CSVWDSRNTEAFF.

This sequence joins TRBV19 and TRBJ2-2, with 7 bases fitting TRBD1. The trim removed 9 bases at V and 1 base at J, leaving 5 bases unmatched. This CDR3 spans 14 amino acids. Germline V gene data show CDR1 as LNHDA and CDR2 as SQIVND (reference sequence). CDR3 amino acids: CASNRDRNTGELFF. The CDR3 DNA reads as TGTGCCAGCAACCGGGACAGGAACACCGGGGAGCTGTTTTTT.

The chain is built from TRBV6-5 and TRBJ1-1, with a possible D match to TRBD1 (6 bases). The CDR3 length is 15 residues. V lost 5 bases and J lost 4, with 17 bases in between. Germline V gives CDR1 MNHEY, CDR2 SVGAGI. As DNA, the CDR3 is TGTGCCAGCAGTCCCGATGGGGGCTATGGCACTGAAGCTTTCTTT. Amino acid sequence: CASSPDGGYGTEAFF.

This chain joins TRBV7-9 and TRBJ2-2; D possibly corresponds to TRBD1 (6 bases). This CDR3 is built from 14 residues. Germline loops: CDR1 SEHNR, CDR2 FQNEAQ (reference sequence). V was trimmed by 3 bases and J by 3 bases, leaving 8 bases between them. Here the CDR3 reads CASSLTGDTGELFF. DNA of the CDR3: TGTGCCAGCAGCTTGACAGGAGACACCGGGGAGCTGTTTTTT.

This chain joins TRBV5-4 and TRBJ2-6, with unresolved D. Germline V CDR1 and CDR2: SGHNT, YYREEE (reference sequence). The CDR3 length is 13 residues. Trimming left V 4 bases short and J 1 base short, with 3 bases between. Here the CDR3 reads CASSLSGANVLTF. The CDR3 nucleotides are TGTGCCAGCAGCCTTTCTGGGGCCAACGTCCTGACTTTC.

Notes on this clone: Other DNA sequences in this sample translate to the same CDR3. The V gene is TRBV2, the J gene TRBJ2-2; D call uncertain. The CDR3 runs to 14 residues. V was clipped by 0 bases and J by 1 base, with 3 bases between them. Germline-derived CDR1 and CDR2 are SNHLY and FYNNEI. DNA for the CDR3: TGTGCCAGCAGTGAAGCCAGGAACACCGGGGAGCTGTTTTTT. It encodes CASSEARNTGELFF.

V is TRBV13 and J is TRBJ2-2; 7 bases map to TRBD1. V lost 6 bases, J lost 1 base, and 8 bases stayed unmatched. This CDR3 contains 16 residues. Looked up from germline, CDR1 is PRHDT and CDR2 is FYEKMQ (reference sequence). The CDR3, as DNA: TGTGCCAGCAGTCGACCGGGACAGATGAACACCGGGGAGCTGTTTTTT. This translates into CASSRPGQMNTGELFF.

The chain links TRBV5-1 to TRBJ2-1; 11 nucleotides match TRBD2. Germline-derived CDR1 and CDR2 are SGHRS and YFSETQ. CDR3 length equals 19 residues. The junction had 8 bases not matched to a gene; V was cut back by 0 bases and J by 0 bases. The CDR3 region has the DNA TGCGCCAGCAGCTTGGGGCTAGCGGGAGGAGTAGGCTCCTACAATGAGCAGTTCTTC. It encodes CASSLGLAGGVGSYNEQFF.

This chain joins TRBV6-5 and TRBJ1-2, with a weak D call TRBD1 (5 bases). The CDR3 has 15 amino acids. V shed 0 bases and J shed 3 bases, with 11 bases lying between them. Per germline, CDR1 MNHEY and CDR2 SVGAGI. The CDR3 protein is CASSYSSGADYGYTF. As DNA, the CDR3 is TGTGCCAGCAGTTACTCTAGCGGGGCCGACTATGGCTACACCTTC.

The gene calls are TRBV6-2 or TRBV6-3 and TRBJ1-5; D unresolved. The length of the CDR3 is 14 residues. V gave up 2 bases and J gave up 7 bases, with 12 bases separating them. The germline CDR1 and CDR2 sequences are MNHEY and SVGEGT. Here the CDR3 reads CASSYPGIGQPQHF. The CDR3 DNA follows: TGTGCCAGCAGTTACCCGGGGATAGGGCAGCCCCAGCATTTT.